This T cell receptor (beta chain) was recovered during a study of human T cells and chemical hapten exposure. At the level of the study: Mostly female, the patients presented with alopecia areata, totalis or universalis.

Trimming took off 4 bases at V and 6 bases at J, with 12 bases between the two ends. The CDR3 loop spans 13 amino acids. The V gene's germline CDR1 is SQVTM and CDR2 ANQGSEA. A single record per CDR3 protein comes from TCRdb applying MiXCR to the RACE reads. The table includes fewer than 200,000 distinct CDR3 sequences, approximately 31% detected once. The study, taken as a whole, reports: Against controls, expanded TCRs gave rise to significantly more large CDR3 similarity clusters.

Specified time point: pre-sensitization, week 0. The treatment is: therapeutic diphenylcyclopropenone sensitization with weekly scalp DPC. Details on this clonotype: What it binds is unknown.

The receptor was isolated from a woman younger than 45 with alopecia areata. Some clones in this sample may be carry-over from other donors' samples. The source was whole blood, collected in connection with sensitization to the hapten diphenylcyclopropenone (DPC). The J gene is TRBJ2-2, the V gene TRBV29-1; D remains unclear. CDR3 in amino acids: CSVGDSYPGELFF. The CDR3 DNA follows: TGCAGCGTTGGGGATAGCTACCCCGGGGAGCTGTTTTTT.